This T cell receptor (beta chain) came from a study of metastatic and nonmetastatic thyroid tumors (dated by TCRdb to the early 2020s). About the investigation overall: Repertoires from peripheral blood and from tumor or nodule tissue samples of malignant and benign thyroid patients were compared. The research as a whole found: In both blood and tumor samples, TCR beta diversity was reported to be significantly higher in malignant tumors than in benign nodules.

Receptors were amplified or captured by PCR. TCRdb shows the sequencer as Illumina HiSeq 4000. High-throughput sequencing was used to profile the CDR3 region of the TCR beta-chain in every patient. The study's own analysis went as follows. The researchers built a classifier to tell apart papillary thyroid cancer patients with distant metastasis, based on CDR3 differences among clinicopathological groups. To measure repertoire diversity the researchers used the Shannon index, while the Morisita-Horn index served to gauge how similar the tumor and blood repertoires were. TCRdb ran its own pipeline on the public reads, namely fastp trimming at Q25 and MiXCR clone calling, and kept in-frame beta chains. Clone size and V and J calls follow TCRdb, not the original study. The sample table lists 6,600 or so clones, approximately 25% of them with a count of one. Roughly 16% of the sample belongs to the ten largest clones.

CDR1 and CDR2, per the germline V gene, are MDHEN and SYDVKM. The CDR3 sequence holds 12 residues, the cysteine and phenylalanine included. CDR3 DNA only is kept here, 36 bases in frame from base 1. V was cut back by 9 bases and J by 10 bases, leaving a gap of 18 bases between them. No patient had received any treatment before thyroid surgery. Patient clinical samples collected from about 2012 to 2018 were retrospectively analysed using T-cell receptor beta sequencing. This clone was counted a few times. Its antigen remains unidentified. Base-call qualities are not available, and no considerably larger clone is one nucleotide away.

Sequenced sample: adjacent normal tissue. The V and J genes are TRBV28 and TRBJ1-1; the D segment cannot be called with confidence. This sequence was found in a male donor with papillary thyroid cancer or a benign thyroid nodule (not recorded which). Some clones in this sample may be carry-over from other donors' samples. The DNA sequence is given as TGTGCCAGAACACAACCTTCGACGAGAGCTTTCTTT. It specifies CARTQPSTRAFF. Extended through the reference TRBV28 and TRBJ1-1 proteins, this CDR3 yields the full variable domain: DVKVTQSSRYLVKRTGEKVFLECVQDMDHENMFWYRQDPGLGLRLIYFSYDVKMKEKGDIPEGYSVSREKKERFSLILESASTNQTSMYLCARTQPSTRAFFGQGTRLTVV.